This T cell receptor (beta chain) derives from a study of T cell repertoires in cytomegalovirus infection. Study at large: The authors relied on CMV epitopes, both recently identified HLA-C-restricted and well-studied HLA-B-restricted.

Trimming took 5 bases from V and 3 from J; bases not matched to a gene: 4. Germline CDR1 MNHEY, CDR2 SMNVEV (reference sequence). The CDR3 contains 13 residues. This clonotype turned up a few times. No antigen is known for it. Study-wide results and limits: HLA-C-restricted CMV-specific TCR beta clonotypes prevailed in the ex vivo response. Individuals carrying CMV plus the relevant HLA were identified by cumulative frequency of public TCR beta families.

One entry per CDR3 protein, called by TCRdb with MiXCR from the reads. The table lists 200,000 or so distinct CDR3 sequences, less than 50% of them singletons. The V and J genes are TRBV27 and TRBJ2-7; 7 bases map to TRBD1. Sequences were derived from CD8+ T cells from cultured PBMCs, sampled from culture after CMV antigen stimulation. The TCR was taken from a human donor in good health (CMV status not recorded). Some clones in this sample may be carry-over from other donors' samples. For the CDR3, the DNA is TGTGCCAGCAGTCAAGGACAGGTCTACGAGCAGTACTTC. Protein product: CASSQGQVYEQYF.